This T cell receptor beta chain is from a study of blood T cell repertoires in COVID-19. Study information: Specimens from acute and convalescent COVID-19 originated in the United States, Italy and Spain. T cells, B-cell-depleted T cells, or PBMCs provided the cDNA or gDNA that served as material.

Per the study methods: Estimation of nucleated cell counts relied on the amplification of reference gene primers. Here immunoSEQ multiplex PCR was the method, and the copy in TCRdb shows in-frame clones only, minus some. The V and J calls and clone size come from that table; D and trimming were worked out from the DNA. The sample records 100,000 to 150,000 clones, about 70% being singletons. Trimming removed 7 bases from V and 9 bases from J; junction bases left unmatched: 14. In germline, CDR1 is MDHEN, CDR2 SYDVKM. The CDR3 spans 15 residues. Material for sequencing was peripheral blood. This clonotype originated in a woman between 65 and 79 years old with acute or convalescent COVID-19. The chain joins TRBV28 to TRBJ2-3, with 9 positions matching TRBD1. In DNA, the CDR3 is TGTGCCAGCAAAAGTCCGGGACAGGGCACCGAAACGCAGTATTTT. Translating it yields CASKSPGQGTETQYF.